A single sample is the source of the 8 T cell receptor beta chains below, sequenced in a study of cytomegalovirus exposure and HLA in healthy donors. Vbeta (60) and Jbeta (13) primers were used in the PCR. Here immunoSEQ multiplex PCR was the method, and the copy in TCRdb shows in-frame clones only, minus some. Of about 180,000 clones listed, around four fifths were seen once; the top ten hold about 1.5%. Sequencing input: PBMCs. These receptors came from a man aged 18 to 30 in good health and CMV-seronegative.

The J gene is TRBJ1-4, the V gene TRBV18; a possible D gene is TRBD1 (5 bases). The V end lost 10 bases, the J end lost 2 bases, and 11 bases lay between the germline ends. Germline lookup yields CDR1 KGHSH and CDR2 LQKENI. This CDR3 spans 13 amino acids. The CDR3 DNA sequence: TGTGCCACCCGCGGGGGGACTAATGAAAAACTGTTTTTT. Protein product: CATRGGTNEKLFF. Variable domain in full (rest from reference TRBV18 and TRBJ1-4): NAGVMQNPRHLVRRRGQEARLRCSPMKGHSHVYWYRQLPEEGLKFMVYLQKENIIDESGMPKERFSAEFPKEGPSILRIQQVVRGDSAAYFCATRGGTNEKLFFGSGTQLSVL.

V is TRBV30 and J is TRBJ1-5, with 7 bases matching TRBD1. Germline trimming cut 3 bases from V and 4 bases from J; bases unmatched to any gene: 3. The CDR3 sequence is 13 residues long. Germline V gene data show CDR1 as GTSNPN and CDR2 as SVGIG (reference sequence). This chain's CDR3 is CAWSRGSNQPQHF. CDR3 DNA: TGTGCCTGGAGCAGGGGGTCTAATCAGCCCCAGCATTTT.

The rearrangement uses TRBV30 and TRBJ1-5, with D maybe TRBD1 (5 bases). CDR3 length equals 15 residues. V lost 3 bases and J lost 5, with 17 bases in between. Germline assignment: CDR1 GTSNPN and CDR2 SVGIG (reference sequence). CDR3 residues: CAWSPARQWYQPQHF. CDR3 sequence (DNA): TGTGCCTGGAGCCCCGCGAGACAGTGGTATCAGCCCCAGCATTTT. The full variable domain, completed using reference TRBV30 and TRBJ1-5, is SQTIHQWPATLVQPVGSPLSLECTVEGTSNPNLYWYRQAAGRGLQLLFYSVGIGQISSEVPQNLSASRPQDRQFILSSKKLLLSDSGFYLCAWSPARQWYQPQHFGDGTRLSIL.

A single count supports this clone. The chain joins TRBV9 to TRBJ1-4; 7 nucleotides align to TRBD1. Germline values: CDR1 SGDLS, CDR2 YYNGEE. CDR3 length: 15 residues. V lost 0 bases to trimming and J lost 4 bases; unmatched junction nucleotides: 3. The DNA of the CDR3 is TGTGCCAGCAGCGTAGGGGACAGAATTAATGAAAAACTGTTTTTT. It translates to CASSVGDRINEKLFF.

The chain uses TRBV6-1 and TRBJ2-5; D gene ambiguous. Near its end, the DNA agrees better with TRBJ2-7, so the J call may be wrong. In germline, CDR1 is MNHNS, CDR2 SASEGT. The CDR3 totals 10 residues. CDR3 coding DNA: TGTGCGCATGGTGCCTACGAGCAGTACTTC. Translation gives CAHGAYEQYF.

The V gene is TRBV28, the J gene TRBJ2-1, with TRBD2 identical over 11 bases. J lost 2 bases, V lost 2 bases, and 2 bases had no gene match. The CDR3 contains 16 residues. From germline, CDR1 is MDHEN and CDR2 SYDVKM. Here the CDR3 DNA reads TGTGCCAGCAGTTTACCGACTAGCGGGACCTACAATGAGCAGTTCTTC. Protein sequence: CASSLPTSGTYNEQFF.

On this clone: The junction shows a germline mismatch at one end, possibly a read error. This same CDR3 is encoded by further DNA sequences in the sample. The chain employs TRBV15 and TRBJ1-3; D possibly corresponds to TRBD1 (6 bases). CDR1 and CDR2 (germline): LNHNV, YYDKDF (reference sequence). This CDR3 is built from 16 residues. The CDR3 nucleotides are TGTGCCACCAGCAGGGACAGCTTTTACTCTGGAAACACCATATACTTT. This codes for CATSRDSFYSGNTIYF. Full variable domain (rest looked up from reference TRBV15 and TRBJ1-3): DAMVIQNPRYQVTQFGKPVTLSCSQTLNHNVMYWYQQKSSQAPKLLFHYYDKDFNNEADTPDNFQSRRPNTSFCFLDIRSPGLGDTAMYLCATSRDSFYSGNTIYFGEGSWLTVV.

This clone appeared many times. The chain uses TRBV6-6 and TRBJ2-2, with 7 bases matching TRBD1. Germline loops: CDR1 MNHNY, CDR2 SVGAGI (reference sequence). The V gene end was trimmed by 6 bases and the J gene end by 4 bases; junction bases not matched to a gene: 11. This CDR3 has 16 amino acids. The chain's CDR3 is CASSPNMGQPTGELFF. As DNA, the CDR3 is TGTGCCAGCAGCCCAAACATGGGACAGCCCACCGGGGAGCTGTTTTTT.